Presented here are 18 T cell receptor beta chains from one specimen sequenced in a study of blood T cells in healthy people across ages. For the second PCR, which ran for about 6 to 11 cycles, a sample-barcoded 5' primer and a J-beta primer mix were used. Each CDR3 protein is one row after TCRdb ran MiXCR on the 5' RACE reads. Of 1.8 million or so distinct CDR3 sequences listed, roughly two fifths are singletons. The sequencing sample was made of blood. These receptor sequences come from a human donor in good health.

The chain carries TRBV12-3 or TRBV12-4 and TRBJ2-5; D possibly corresponds to TRBD1 (5 bases). This CDR3 is 15 amino acids long. Trimming shortened V by 3 bases and J by 11 bases, and 22 bases separated the two germline ends. CDR3 coding DNA: TGTGCCAGCAGTTTCGGACGCAAACAGGATTATGAGCAGTACTTC. Its protein is CASSFGRKQDYEQYF.

This chain links TRBV5-5 with TRBJ2-1, with TRBD2 as a possible D gene (6 bases). Trimming took off 2 bases at V and 8 bases at J, with 14 bases between the two ends. There are 14 residues in the CDR3. CDR1 is SGHKS, CDR2 YYEKEE, per germline (reference sequence). The chain's CDR3 is CASSLTPGEDEQFF. CDR3 coding DNA: TGTGCCAGCAGCTTAACCCCCGGGGAGGATGAGCAGTTCTTC.

This rearrangement joins TRBV10-3 to TRBJ2-3; D gene unclear. This CDR3 contains 13 residues. Germline values: CDR1 ENHRY, CDR2 SYGVKD. V shed 3 bases and J shed 4 bases, with 8 bases lying between them. This CDR3 reads CAISEGSADTQYF. The CDR3 DNA sequence: TGTGCCATCAGTGAAGGATCCGCAGATACGCAGTATTTT.

The chain uses TRBV18 and TRBJ2-5; D unresolved. CDR1 and CDR2 from the germline V gene are KGHSH and LQKENI. V was trimmed by 5 bases and J by 2 bases, leaving 6 bases between them. There are 12 residues in the CDR3. The CDR3 coding sequence is TGTGCCAGCTCAACACGACAAGAGACCCAGTACTTC. Its translation is CASSTRQETQYF.

The chain recombines TRBV15 with TRBJ2-1, with D possibly being TRBD1 (6 bases). Trimming shortened V by 5 bases and J by 0 bases, and 14 bases separated the two germline ends. CDR3 size: 16 residues. Germline-derived CDR1 and CDR2 are LNHNV and YYDKDF (reference sequence). CDR3 in amino acids: CATSGLTGSSYNEQFF. CDR3 nucleotide sequence: TGTGCCACCAGCGGCCTTACAGGGAGCTCCTACAATGAGCAGTTCTTC. Using reference TRBV15 and TRBJ2-1 for the parts outside the CDR3, the full variable domain is DAMVIQNPRYQVTQFGKPVTLSCSQTLNHNVMYWYQQKSSQAPKLLFHYYDKDFNNEADTPDNFQSRRPNTSFCFLDIRSPGLGDTAMYLCATSGLTGSSYNEQFFGPGTRLTVL.

The chain couples TRBV18 to TRBJ2-5; a weak D match, TRBD1 (5 bases). From germline, CDR1 is KGHSH and CDR2 LQKENI. This CDR3 contains 15 residues. Trimming took off 0 bases at V and 2 bases at J, with 10 bases between the two ends. The CDR3 nucleotides read TGTGCCAGCTCACCACCTTACAGGCCACAAGAGACCCAGTACTTC. As protein: CASSPPYRPQETQYF. The whole variable domain, remainder taken from reference TRBV18 and TRBJ2-5, is NAGVMQNPRHLVRRRGQEARLRCSPMKGHSHVYWYRQLPEEGLKFMVYLQKENIIDESGMPKERFSAEFPKEGPSILRIQQVVRGDSAAYFCASSPPYRPQETQYFGPGTRLLVL.

Remarks on this clonotype: At one of its ends the junction is not consistent with the germline gene, which may arise from a read error. The rearrangement links TRBV4-1 to TRBJ1-1; 7 nucleotides line up with TRBD1. This CDR3 comprises 16 residues. Germline assignment: CDR1 MGHRA and CDR2 YSYEKL. Here the CDR3 reads CASSHPRTGPNTEAFF. The CDR3, as DNA: TGCGCCAGCAGCCACCCCCGGACAGGACCGAACACTGAAGCCTTCTTT.

The genes are TRBV12-3 or TRBV12-4 and TRBJ2-3, with a possible D match to TRBD2 (6 bases). V was trimmed by 5 bases and J by 3 bases, leaving 18 bases between them. CDR3 length: 16 residues. In DNA, the CDR3 is TGTGCCAGCAGTCCCCTTGGAGGGGAGGCAACAGATACGCAGTATTTT. Residues: CASSPLGGEATDTQYF.

In its sample, this clonotype was seen a few times. This chain uses TRBV6-2 or TRBV6-3 with TRBJ1-2; D is undetermined. V lost 5 bases and J 3 bases, leaving 13 bases between the germline ends. The germline V gene has CDR1 MNHEY and CDR2 SVGEGT. The CDR3 runs to 14 residues. The DNA for the CDR3 is TGTGCCAGCAGTACCCGGTTAATCCACTATGGCTACACCTTC. Translating gives CASSTRLIHYGYTF.

The CDR3 nucleotides read TGTGCCAGCAGTGATTGGGGGGCCATACTCTACGAGCAGTACTTC. Translated: CASSDWGAILYEQYF. The chain uses TRBV2 and TRBJ2-7, with D perhaps TRBD1 or TRBD2 (6 bases each). The CDR3 covers 15 residues. Germline V gene data show CDR1 as SNHLY and CDR2 as FYNNEI. V was cut by 3 bases and J by 3 bases, with 15 bases left in between.

This clonotype was detected a few times. The V and J genes are TRBV7-8 and TRBJ2-5; D is unresolved. The CDR3 runs to 14 residues. The V gene's germline CDR1 is SGHVS and CDR2 FQNEAQ. V lost 4 bases, J lost 0 bases, and 9 bases lay in between. CDR3 DNA: TGTGCCAGCAGCTCCTACCGGGACCAAGAGACCCAGTACTTC. This translates into CASSSYRDQETQYF.

Comments on this clonotype: Relative to the germline gene, one junction end is altered; a read error may explain this. V gene TRBV11-1 combines with J gene TRBJ2-4, with unresolved D. The CDR3 is 17 residues long. Germline V gene data show CDR1 as SGHAT and CDR2 as FQDESV (reference sequence). The chain's CDR3 is CASGLNYRGFGKNIQYF. In DNA form, the CDR3 reads TGTGCCAGCGGCTTGAATTATCGAGGTTTCGGCAAAAACATTCAGTACTTC.

The V and J genes are TRBV6-1 and TRBJ1-5; D is uncertain. V dropped 1 base and J dropped 4 bases, with 8 bases sitting between them. Germline V CDR1 and CDR2: MNHNS, SASEGT. The CDR3 has 14 amino acids. This CDR3 is CASSEGGDNQPQHF. CDR3 coding DNA: TGTGCCAGCAGTGAAGGTGGGGATAATCAGCCCCAGCATTTT.

The V call is TRBV2, the J call TRBJ2-3; TRBD2 might be the D (5 bases). V lost 7 bases, J lost 0 bases, and 8 bases lay in between. Germline assignment: CDR1 SNHLY and CDR2 FYNNEI. The CDR3 is 13 residues long. CDR3: CASTWESTDTQYF. CDR3 bases: TGTGCCAGCACGTGGGAGAGCACAGATACGCAGTATTTT. Drawing the rest from reference TRBV2 and TRBJ2-3, the complete variable domain is EPEVTQTPSHQVTQMGQEVILRCVPISNHLYFYWYRQILGQKVEFLVSFYNNEISEKSEIFDDQFSVERPDGSNFTLKIRSTKLEDSAMYFCASTWESTDTQYFGPGTRLTVL.

The chain carries TRBV20-1 and TRBJ2-1, with 13 bases matching TRBD2. The germline CDR1 and CDR2 sequences are DFQATT and SNEGSKA (reference sequence). The CDR3 runs 15 residues. Trimming took 6 bases from V and 6 from J; bases not matched to a gene: 8. In DNA form, the CDR3 reads TGCAGTGCGTCCTTGGGACTAGCGGGGATCAATGAGCAGTTCTTC. Its translation is CSASLGLAGINEQFF.

The V call is TRBV20-1, the J call TRBJ1-5, with TRBD1 matching 7 bases. V shed 1 base, J shed 3 bases, and the junction held 6 bases outside the gene matches. This CDR3 comprises 15 residues. In germline, CDR1 is DFQATT, CDR2 SNEGSKA (reference sequence). The CDR3 sequence is CSARAPGQINQPQHF. CDR3 sequence (DNA): TGCAGTGCTAGAGCCCCGGGACAGATCAATCAGCCCCAGCATTTT.

The chain couples TRBV4-2 to TRBJ2-2, with 8 bases aligning to TRBD2. The CDR3 runs 18 residues. V lost 3 bases to trimming and J lost 5 bases; unmatched junction nucleotides: 14. Germline lookup yields CDR1 LGHNA and CDR2 YNFKEQ. For the CDR3, the DNA is TGTGCCAGCAGCCAGCGGCAAGCGGGGGTGTACAGGACCGGGGAGCTGTTTTTT. Amino acid sequence: CASSQRQAGVYRTGELFF.

This sequence joins TRBV7-2 and TRBJ1-6; D remains ambiguous. V lost 5 bases, J lost 7 bases, and 15 bases lay in between. Looked up from germline, CDR1 is SGHTA and CDR2 is FQGNSA. This CDR3 has 15 amino acids. Written as DNA, the CDR3 is TGTGCCAGCAGCGTTTGGAACGGAGAAAATTCACCCCTCCACTTT. Its protein is CASSVWNGENSPLHF.